This TCR beta chain was identified in a study of blood T cells in healthy people across ages. Together with a sample-barcoded 5' primer, a J-beta primer mix was included in a second PCR lasting about 7 to 11 cycles. TCRdb fed the 5' RACE reads into MiXCR, producing one record per CDR3 protein. Of some 1.8 million distinct CDR3 sequences in the sample, around 42% were seen once. Sequencing input: blood. This TCR came from a human donor in good health.

The CDR3 nucleotides read TGTGCCAGCAGCAAAAAGGGGACGGGGAGCTCCTACAATGAGCAGTTCTTC. It yields the protein CASSKKGTGSSYNEQFF. J is TRBJ2-1 and V is TRBV21-1; the tabulated D call, TRBD1, remains unverified against the DNA. TRBV21-1 is noted as a pseudogene. This CDR3 spans 17 amino acids.